This T cell receptor (beta chain) was obtained from a study of cytomegalovirus exposure and HLA in healthy donors. Findings of the study overall: Relative to equally common others, HLA-associated TCR beta chains showed greater clonal expansion in a later analysis. Associated with cytomegalovirus, according to the listing, were around 160 TCR beta chains. In vitro confirmation showed a few CMV-associated chains to be CMV antigen specific.

13 Jbeta primers and 60 Vbeta primers were used for the PCR. Data came from immunoSEQ multiplex PCR; TCRdb stores just in-frame clones and leaves some out. The table records more than 150,000 clones, 77% of them present only once. Germline V lookup: CDR1 MNHNS, CDR2 SASEGT. The V gene end was trimmed by 7 bases and the J gene end by 4 bases; junction bases not matched to a gene: 3. The CDR3 is made up of 12 amino acids. Note on this clone: Its cognate antigen is unknown.

The chain uses TRBV6-1 and TRBJ1-2, with TRBD1 matching 7 bases. The receptor was derived from a man aged 18 to 30 in good health and CMV-seronegative. Sequenced input: PBMCs. CDR3 sequence (DNA): TGTGCCAGCAAGGGGGCGAGCTATGGCTACACCTTC. Residues: CASKGASYGYTF.